Shown below are 27 T cell receptor beta chains from a single sample sequenced in a study of PD-L1 blockade in urothelial cancer. Using immunoSEQ multiplex PCR, the repertoire was profiled, and TCRdb retains in-frame clones only, with some absent. The sample holds 30,000 to 35,000 clones, 84% seen once. Time point defined: pretreatment peripheral blood. The input for sequencing was PBMCs, taken around atezolizumab (anti-PD-L1) treatment. These receptors were collected from a man aged 60 to 75 with urothelial cancer.

The CDR3 sequence is CASSQDPRGQSDTQYF. The CDR3 DNA reads as TGCGCCAGCAGCCAAGATCCTAGGGGGCAATCAGATACGCAGTATTTT. The chain couples TRBV4-3 to TRBJ2-3, with TRBD1 matching over 7 bases. The CDR3 covers 16 residues. Germline loops: CDR1 LGHNA, CDR2 YSLEER. Trimming at V came to 0 bases and at J to 4 bases, leaving 7 bases not matched to a gene.

The gene calls are TRBV19 and TRBJ1-2, with 7 bases lining up with TRBD1. The CDR3 length is 13 residues. Germline V gives CDR1 LNHDA, CDR2 SQIVND (reference sequence). V was clipped by 5 bases and J by 4 bases; unmatched bases: 4. CDR3: CASSAGQTYGYTF. DNA of the CDR3: TGTGCCAGTAGTGCGGGACAGACCTATGGCTACACCTTC.

This clone showed up just a few times. The chain has TRBV27 and TRBJ1-2, with 7 bases identical to TRBD1. CDR1 is MNHEY and CDR2 is SMNVEV in the germline V gene (reference sequence). This CDR3 region has 17 residues. Trimming cost V 0 bases and J 7 bases; bases outside gene matches: 14. The CDR3 loop is CASSLSSSGRGVGGYTF. The CDR3 nucleotides read TGTGCCAGCAGTTTATCAAGCAGTGGCAGGGGGGTCGGTGGCTACACCTTC.

V gene TRBV28 combines with J gene TRBJ2-5; 8 bases are shared with TRBD2. Germline V gene sequence: CDR1 MDHEN, CDR2 SYDVKM. V dropped 3 bases and J dropped 2; count of bases not matched to a gene: 5. CDR3 length equals 15 residues. CDR3 nucleotide sequence: TGTGCCAGCAGTTTGTTGACGGGAGGGCAAGAGACCCAGTACTTC. It encodes CASSLLTGGQETQYF.

The CDR3 DNA is TGTGCCATCAGTGAGATAGGGGGCGCGGGGACTGAAGCTTTCTTT. It encodes CAISEIGGAGTEAFF. This chain uses TRBV10-3 with TRBJ1-1, with 7 positions matching TRBD1. The CDR3 loop spans 15 amino acids. CDR1 is ENHRY, CDR2 SYGVKD, per germline. The V and J ends lost 2 bases and 5 bases, in that order; junction bases with no gene match: 8.

The chain joins TRBV27 to TRBJ2-1; weak D call: TRBD1 (6 bases). The CDR3 has 15 amino acids. V was pared by 7 bases and J by 0 bases, with 13 bases between. Germline V gene lookup returns CDR1 MNHEY and CDR2 SMNVEV (reference sequence). The CDR3 DNA reads TGTGCCAGCATTGGCAGGGGTAGCTCCTACAATGAGCAGTTCTTC. It specifies CASIGRGSSYNEQFF.

Concerning this clone itself: An end of the junction differs from the germline gene, which may be a read error. The CDR3 nucleotides are TGTGCTAGCAGCGCTTCCCCCGGGACAGGGAATGAGCAGTTCTTC. This encodes CASSASPGTGNEQFF. The J gene is TRBJ2-1, the V gene TRBV7-7, with 9 nucleotides matching TRBD1. In germline, CDR1 is SSHAT, CDR2 FNYEAQ (reference sequence). The CDR3 sequence is 15 residues long.

The chain employs TRBV27 and TRBJ1-2; TRBD1 aligns across 8 bases. Trimming took 4 bases from V and 3 from J; bases not matched to a gene: 10. CDR1 is MNHEY, CDR2 SMNVEV, per germline (reference sequence). This CDR3 is built from 16 residues. The CDR3 loop reads CASSSSPTGGYYGYTF. CDR3 nucleotide sequence: TGTGCCAGCAGTTCTTCCCCCACAGGGGGATACTATGGCTACACCTTC.

The chain employs TRBV19 and TRBJ1-1; D is unresolved. Looked up from germline, CDR1 is LNHDA and CDR2 is SQIVND (reference sequence). The CDR3 covers 14 residues. The ends were cut back, 5 bases at V and 3 bases at J, with 13 bases in the middle. The CDR3 region has the DNA TGTGCCAGTAGTTCGAGAGGTCGGGACACTGAAGCTTTCTTT. Translation: CASSSRGRDTEAFF.

The J gene is TRBJ1-5, the V gene TRBV30, with D hard to call. V was cut by 2 bases and J by 0 bases, with 11 bases left in between. Germline loops: CDR1 GTSNPN, CDR2 SVGIG (reference sequence). There are 15 residues in the CDR3. The chain's CDR3 is CAWSPGVGSNQPQHF. CDR3 nucleotides: TGTGCCTGGAGTCCCGGAGTGGGTAGCAATCAGCCCCAGCATTTT.

The CDR3 sequence is CASGLGQGAGELFF. CDR3 nucleotide sequence: TGTGCTAGTGGTTTGGGACAGGGGGCCGGGGAGCTGTTTTTT. The V call is TRBV12-5, the J call TRBJ2-2; 9 positions agree with TRBD1. Germline V gene lookup returns CDR1 LGHNT and CDR2 FRNRAP. J gave up 6 bases and V 1 base, and 0 bases lay outside the gene matches. This CDR3 has 14 residues.

The chain couples TRBV5-1 to TRBJ1-2, with D possibly being TRBD1 (5 bases). V dropped 0 bases and J dropped 8 bases, with 11 bases sitting between them. The CDR3 is made up of 13 amino acids. Per germline, CDR1 SGHRS and CDR2 YFSETQ. The CDR3 DNA reads TGCGCCAGCAGCTTGGGGCAGGGCGGAGGCTACACCTTC. Translated: CASSLGQGGGYTF.

The CDR3 loop reads CASSFPGRRSGGELFF. Written as DNA, the CDR3 is TGTGCCAGCAGCTTCCCGGGGAGAAGGAGTGGTGGGGAGCTGTTTTTT. The rearrangement links TRBV5-6 to TRBJ2-2; D may be TRBD2 (5 bases). The V end lost 2 bases, the J end lost 8 bases, and 19 bases lay between the germline ends. CDR1 and CDR2 from the germline V gene are SGHDT and YYEEEE. The CDR3 is 16 amino acids. Filled out from reference TRBV5-6 and TRBJ2-2, the complete variable domain reads DAGVTQSPTHLIKTRGQQVTLRCSPKSGHDTVSWYQQALGQGPQFIFQYYEEEERQRGNFPDRFSGHQFPNYSSELNVNALLLGDSALYLCASSFPGRRSGGELFFGEGSRLTVL.

The V and J genes are TRBV19 and TRBJ1-1; 7 nucleotides line up with TRBD1. The CDR3 covers 15 residues. J lost 4 bases, V lost 3 bases, and 8 bases had no gene match. Germline V lookup: CDR1 LNHDA, CDR2 SQIVND (reference sequence). DNA of the CDR3: TGTGCCAGTAGTATTCAGGGACAGTTGGGCACTGAAGCTTTCTTT. The encoded protein is CASSIQGQLGTEAFF.

This clone was seen a handful of times. This rearrangement joins TRBV6-1 to TRBJ2-5; 7 nucleotides agree with TRBD1. V lost 2 bases to trimming and J lost 5 bases; unmatched junction nucleotides: 2. The CDR3 totals 13 residues. The germline V gene has CDR1 MNHNS and CDR2 SASEGT. This chain's CDR3 is CASSERGRETQYF. The CDR3 region has the DNA TGTGCCAGCAGTGAAAGGGGGCGTGAGACCCAGTACTTC.

This chain links TRBV5-1 with TRBJ2-7; maybe TRBD2 (7 bases). V lost 0 bases, J lost 1 base, and 11 bases lay in between. The CDR3 covers 15 residues. Germline V gene data show CDR1 as SGHRS and CDR2 as YFSETQ. CDR3 DNA sequence: TGCGCCAGCAGCTTGGATAGGGGGGGATCCTACGAGCAGTACTTC. Translation gives CASSLDRGGSYEQYF.

The rearrangement links TRBV5-8 to TRBJ2-1, with D hard to call. This CDR3 is built from 16 residues. The germline gives CDR1 SGHTS, CDR2 YDEGEE. V was pared by 4 bases and J by 0 bases, with 14 bases between. CDR3 DNA sequence: TGTGCCAGCAGCCCCAGACCACGGAGCTCCTACAATGAGCAGTTCTTC. Its translation is CASSPRPRSSYNEQFF.

The chain joins TRBV15 to TRBJ2-5; D is perhaps TRBD1 (6 bases). Per the germline V gene, CDR1 is LNHNV and CDR2 is YYDKDF (reference sequence). CDR3 length equals 16 residues. V lost 5 bases to trimming and J lost 4 bases, with 20 bases between them. The CDR3 protein is CATSGNRNREGETQYF. The DNA of the CDR3 is TGTGCCACCAGCGGGAATCGTAACAGGGAAGGAGAGACCCAGTACTTC.

J is TRBJ2-3 and V is TRBV6-4, with 8 bases aligning to TRBD2. V gave up 2 bases and J gave up 2 bases; unmatched junction bases: 12. Germline V gives CDR1 MRHNA, CDR2 SNTAGT. The CDR3 contains 18 residues. Written as DNA, the CDR3 is TGTGCCAGCAGTGACCACCATCTAGCGGGTTTGAACACAGATACGCAGTATTTT. Amino acids: CASSDHHLAGLNTDTQYF.

J is TRBJ2-5 and V is TRBV2; tentatively, D is TRBD2 (6 bases). V dropped 4 bases and J dropped 5 bases, with 14 bases sitting between them. This CDR3 is 14 amino acids long. CDR1 and CDR2 (germline): SNHLY, FYNNEI. In DNA form, the CDR3 reads TGTGCCAGCAGTGCCTCGACTAGGGATGAGACCCAGTACTTC. Protein: CASSASTRDETQYF. Together with reference TRBV2 and TRBJ2-5, the CDR3 gives the full variable domain: EPEVTQTPSHQVTQMGQEVILRCVPISNHLYFYWYRQILGQKVEFLVSFYNNEISEKSEIFDDQFSVERPDGSNFTLKIRSTKLEDSAMYFCASSASTRDETQYFGPGTRLLVL.

V and J are TRBV5-6 and TRBJ2-7, with a possible D match to TRBD2 (5 bases). Germline CDR1 is SGHDT and CDR2 is YYEEEE. CDR3 length: 13 amino acids. V shed 4 bases and J shed 7 bases, with 15 bases lying between them. The CDR3 nucleotides are TGTGCCAGCAGCGCTGAGGAGGACGTGGAGCAGTACTTC. Translation gives CASSAEEDVEQYF.

The chain is built from TRBV29-1 and TRBJ2-7; 8 bases agree with TRBD2. Germline V lookup: CDR1 SQVTM, CDR2 ANQGSEA. The trim removed 3 bases at V and 4 bases at J, leaving 14 bases unmatched. This CDR3 is 16 amino acids long. Here the CDR3 reads CSVDLRRGSGNYEQYF. The CDR3, as DNA: TGCAGCGTTGATCTCCGGAGGGGTAGCGGGAATTACGAGCAGTACTTC.

The chain recombines TRBV4-3 with TRBJ2-3; 9 bases are a match to TRBD2. Germline V gene data show CDR1 as LGHNA and CDR2 as YSLEER. This CDR3 is 15 amino acids long. Losses at the gene ends were 1 base for V and 4 bases for J; bases not matched to a gene: 3. The chain's CDR3 is CASSQGLAAPDTQYF. CDR3 nucleotides: TGCGCCAGCAGCCAAGGACTAGCGGCCCCAGATACGCAGTATTTT.

This chain links TRBV5-1 with TRBJ2-3; D is perhaps TRBD2 (6 bases). This CDR3 has 14 amino acids. V was shortened by 6 bases and J by 0 bases, with 11 bases between the two germline ends. CDR1 and CDR2 (germline): SGHRS, YFSETQ. In nucleotides, the CDR3 is TGCGCCAGCATTAGAGGAGGGAGCACAGATACGCAGTATTTT. Protein product: CASIRGGSTDTQYF.

The chain carries TRBV28 and TRBJ1-4, with D possibly matching TRBD1 (6 bases). Trimming stripped 6 bases from V and 8 bases from J, with 19 bases between. Germline CDR1 MDHEN, CDR2 SYDVKM. This CDR3 is built from 15 residues. The DNA for the CDR3 is TGTGCCAGCAGCGAAACAGGGTTTAATAGGGAAAAACTGTTTTTT. This gives the protein CASSETGFNREKLFF.

V is TRBV27 and J is TRBJ2-4, with 7 bases aligning to TRBD2. This CDR3 has 14 amino acids. Germline CDR1 MNHEY, CDR2 SMNVEV (reference sequence). The V segment lost 9 bases and the J segment 5 bases; nucleotides outside the gene matches: 10. CDR3 residues: CASTPGGFENIQYF. For the CDR3, the DNA is TGTGCCAGTACTCCGGGGGGTTTTGAAAACATTCAGTACTTC.

This clone was counted a single time. V and J are TRBV15 and TRBJ1-2; D is uncertain. The length of the CDR3 is 16 residues. In germline, CDR1 is LNHNV, CDR2 YYDKDF (reference sequence). Trimming took off 0 bases at V and 4 bases at J, with 15 bases between the two ends. The CDR3 region has the DNA TGTGCCACCAGCAGAGATGGGCCGATGCCCACCTATGGCTACACCTTC. Protein: CATSRDGPMPTYGYTF.